What follows is one T cell receptor beta chain and its context. The CDR3 end is not reached by the read, which stops 3 residues before it; the germline J gene fills it in. This sample stems from a study of T cells in women clearing cervical HPV infection. As for the study in general: Cases' blood sampling followed lesion detection by median around 150 days (90 to 200).

Per germline, CDR1 SQVTM and CDR2 ANQGSEA. The CDR3 is 14 amino acids. Sequenced by immunoSEQ multiplex PCR; TCRdb stores in-frame clones only, minus some. This table holds 49,000 or so clones. The chain links TRBV29-1 to TRBJ2-2; TRBD2 might be the D (7 bases). The material sequenced was blood buffy coat. The sequence was obtained from a woman between 18 and 70 years old with a cervical HPV16 infection that either progressed to CIN3+ or cleared (not recorded which). CDR3 DNA (partial): TGCAGCGTTGCCTTTCCGGACAGCGGGGAAAAG. Its translation is CSVAFPDSGEK. The whole CDR3 protein is CSVAFPDSGEKLFF.